This T cell receptor beta chain originates from a study of T cells after yellow fever vaccination (dated 2019 in TCRdb). With regard to the full study: Libraries from fractions with low cell numbers were prepared with the SMART-Seq v4 Ultra Low Input RNA kit. Bulk PBMC replicates and cell subsets were isolated from blood drawn at multiple timepoints before and after both primary and secondary immunization. The cohort comprised two healthy male donors, one aged 18 to 30 and one aged 30 to 40 years. Bulk TCR alpha and beta repertoires were sequenced longitudinally to track T-cell clones before and after primary and booster YFV17D yellow fever vaccination. Beyond this particular receptor, the publication reports: The study included only a couple of donors, which limits how far the findings can be generalized. Because abundant contaminating clonotypes from the bulk population could be contained in FACS-sorted repertoires, computational filtering was required. A small fraction of clonotypes showed up in both the CD4 and CD8 compartments, probably as a result of convergent recombination. Most clones expanded after primary vaccination (around 96% of CD4 and approximately 90% of CD8) were re-detected after the booster, suggesting that broad memory maintenance occurred. The secondary T-cell response was weaker than the primary response but faster, peaking on day 5 instead of day 15.

Reading the label with the study, this specimen's treatment or condition is: live attenuated yellow fever vaccine strain. At each blood-draw timepoint, two biological replicates of bulk PBMCs were obtained. A standard Ficoll-Paque protocol was used to isolate PBMCs from peripheral blood. TriZol was used to extract RNA from bulk PBMCs, from CD4 and CD8 fractions, and from dextramer-positive and dextramer-negative fractions. The germline V gene supplies CDR1 SGHTA and CDR2 FQGNSA. Reading from cysteine to phenylalanine, the CDR3 counts 14 amino acids. Solely the CDR3 DNA is kept, with 42 bases framed from the first base. Cut back by 4 bases and 10 bases, the V and J ends lie 14 bases apart. Synthesis of TCR cDNA relied on 5'RACE template switching, a step that introduced a universal primer site along with unique molecular identifiers. cDNA synthesis was primed from both the TCR alpha and TCR beta constant segments. Library amplification used two PCR steps, and the second PCR step added sample barcodes and sequencing adapters. Sequencing of libraries was done on Illumina HiSeq 2500 (2x100 bp) or NovaSeq (2x150 bp). As for the authors' bioinformatics: MIGEC was used to demultiplex reads and collapse the reads into UMI consensus sequences, and MiXCR was used for V(D)J alignment. Vaccine-responding clonotypes were identified with edgeR using replicate PBMC samples, with FDR below 0.01 and a log2 fold change above 5 up to day 15 being required. Bulk clonotypes were assigned CD4 or CD8 identity according to which sequenced CD4 or CD8 repertoire held them at higher abundance. TCRdb cleaned the public reads at Q25 with fastp, built clones with MiXCR and kept in-frame beta chains. Rows are combined by CDR3 protein, so each entry shows the most common genes and DNA. It is TCRdb's table, rather than the study itself, that gives the V and J calls and clone size. Here the sample has some 500,000 distinct CDR3 sequences; roughly 13% occur a single time. Roughly 13% of the sample is held by the ten biggest clonotypes.

This clonotype came up a few times. What antigen it recognizes has not been identified. Qualities for individual bases were not recorded, and no much larger clone is one base off. The chain couples TRBV7-2 to TRBJ1-6; a tentative D match to TRBD1 spans 6 bases. The sample consisted of PBMCs, taken on the day of the yellow fever booster vaccination. The sequence was obtained from a young man who received the YFV17D yellow fever vaccine. The CDR3 region reads CASSWGGAGSPLHF. The nucleotides read TGTGCCAGCAGCTGGGGGGGGGCTGGGTCACCCCTCCACTTT.